This TCR beta chain was sequenced during a study of technical replicates of blood from several donors. Clones were read by immunoSEQ multiplex PCR, and TCRdb kept only the in-frame ones, dropping some. The table includes 14,000 or so clones, approximately 81% detected once. Germline-derived CDR1 and CDR2 are SGDLS and YYNGEE. Trimming took off 4 bases at V and 2 bases at J, with 13 bases between the two ends. CDR3 size: 15 residues. The sequence was collected from a human donor in good health. The J gene is TRBJ1-3, the V gene TRBV9, with no clear D. Sequenced: PBMCs. The chain's CDR3 is CASSNTVVPGNTIYF. CDR3 nucleotides: TGTGCCAGCAGCAATACAGTGGTGCCTGGAAACACCATATATTTT.